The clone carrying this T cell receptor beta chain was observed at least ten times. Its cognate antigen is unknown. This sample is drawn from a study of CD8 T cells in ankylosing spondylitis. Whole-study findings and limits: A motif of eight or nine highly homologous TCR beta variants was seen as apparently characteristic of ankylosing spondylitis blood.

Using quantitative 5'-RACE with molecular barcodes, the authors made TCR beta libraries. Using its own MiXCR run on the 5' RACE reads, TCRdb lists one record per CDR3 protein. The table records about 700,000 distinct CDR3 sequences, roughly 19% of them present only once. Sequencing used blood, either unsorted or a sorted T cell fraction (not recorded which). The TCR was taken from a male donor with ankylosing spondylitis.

DNA of the CDR3: TGTGCCAGCAGTGACGGGTATCAGCCCCAGCATTTT. This codes for CASSDGYQPQHF. This chain links TRBV12-3 or TRBV12-4 with TRBJ1-5; D remains unclear. There are 12 residues in the CDR3. Trimming stripped 5 bases from V and 5 bases from J, with 7 bases between.